The present T cell receptor (beta chain) was sequenced within a study of a mutant IDH1 vaccine in newly diagnosed glioma. Study-wide background: Investigators started vaccination 4-6 weeks after radiotherapy alone, or with temozolomide cycles. Therapy received beforehand was radiotherapy, temozolomide, or both, with most patients given both. Treated patients had a mean age of 40.4 years and a sex split that was roughly 62% male and approximately 38% female.

Germline CDR1 MNHEY, CDR2 SVGAGI. The V segment lost 0 bases and the J segment 2 bases; nucleotides outside the gene matches: 5. This CDR3 comprises 16 residues. Sequenced by immunoSEQ multiplex PCR; TCRdb stores in-frame clones only, minus some. The sample holds tens of thousands of clones, around 75% seen once. The time point: week 47, end of study. Vaccine doses each comprised 300 ug of mutant IDH1 20-mer peptide, with topical imiquimod. Points on this clone: Its target is not known.

The chain employs TRBV6-5 and TRBJ2-3; TRBD2 matches at 7 bases. The specimen comprised PBMCs, sampled from a glioma patient whose treatment included an IDH1 peptide vaccine. This TCR came from a man aged 35 to 55 with glioma. The CDR3 DNA sequence: TGTGCCAGCAGTTACTCCTCTAGCGGTATCACAGATACGCAGTATTTT. Its translation is CASSYSSSGITDTQYF.